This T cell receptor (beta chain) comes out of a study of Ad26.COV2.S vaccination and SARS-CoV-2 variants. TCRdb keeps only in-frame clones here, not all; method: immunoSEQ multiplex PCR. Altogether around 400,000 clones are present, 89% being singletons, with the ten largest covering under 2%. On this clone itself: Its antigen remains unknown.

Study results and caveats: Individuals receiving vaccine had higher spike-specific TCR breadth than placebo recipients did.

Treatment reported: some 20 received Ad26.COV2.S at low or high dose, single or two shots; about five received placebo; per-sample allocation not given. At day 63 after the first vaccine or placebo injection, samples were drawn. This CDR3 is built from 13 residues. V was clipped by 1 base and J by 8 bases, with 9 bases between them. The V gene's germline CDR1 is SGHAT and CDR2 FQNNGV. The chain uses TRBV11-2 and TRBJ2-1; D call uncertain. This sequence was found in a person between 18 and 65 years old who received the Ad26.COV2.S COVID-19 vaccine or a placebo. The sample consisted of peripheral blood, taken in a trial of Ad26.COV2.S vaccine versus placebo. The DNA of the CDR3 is TGTGCCAGCAGCTTAGGGGCGATCCATGAGCAGTTCTTC. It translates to CASSLGAIHEQFF. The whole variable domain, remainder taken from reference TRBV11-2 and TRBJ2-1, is EAGVAQSPRYKIIEKRQSVAFWCNPISGHATLYWYQQILGQGPKLLIQFQNNGVVDDSQLPKDRFSAERLKGVDSTLKIQPAKLEDSAVYLCASSLGAIHEQFFGPGTRLTVL.